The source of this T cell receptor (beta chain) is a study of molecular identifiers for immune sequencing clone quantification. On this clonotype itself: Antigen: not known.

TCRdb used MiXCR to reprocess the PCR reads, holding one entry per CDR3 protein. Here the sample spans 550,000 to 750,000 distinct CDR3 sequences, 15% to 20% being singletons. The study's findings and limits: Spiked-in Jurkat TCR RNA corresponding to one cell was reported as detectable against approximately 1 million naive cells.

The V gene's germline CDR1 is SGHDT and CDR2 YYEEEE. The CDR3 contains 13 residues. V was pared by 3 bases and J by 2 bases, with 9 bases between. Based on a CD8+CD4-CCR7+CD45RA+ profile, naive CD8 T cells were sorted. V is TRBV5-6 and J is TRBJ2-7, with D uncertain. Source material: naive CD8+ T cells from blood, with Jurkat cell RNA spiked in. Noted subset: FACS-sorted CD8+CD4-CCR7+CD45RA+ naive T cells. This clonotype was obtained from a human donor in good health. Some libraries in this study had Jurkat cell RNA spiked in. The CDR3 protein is CASSSYNAYEQYF. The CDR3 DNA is TGTGCCAGCAGCTCCTATAATGCCTACGAGCAGTACTTC.